The clone carrying this T cell receptor (beta chain) has more than one count but fewer than ten. Its antigen remains unidentified. The sorted Tregs were CD4+CD25+CD127-/low cells. V dropped 2 bases and J dropped 2 bases, with 10 bases sitting between them. CDR1 and CDR2 from the germline V gene are KGHDR and SFDVKD. The length of the CDR3 is 15 residues. Whole-study findings and limits: The TCR gene usage of tumor memory CD4+ T cells clustered together with blood and lymph node memory CD4+ cells and with lymph node naive CD4+ cells. The larger-cohort validation was restricted to a single TCR beta V-J rearrangement rather than whole repertoires.

After constant-region reverse-primer amplification, full-length variable regions underwent semi-nested PCR with Nested Universal Primer A. One entry per CDR3 protein, called by TCRdb with MiXCR from the 5' RACE reads. This table holds under 45,000 distinct CDR3 sequences, about 20% found once. This receptor was obtained from a female donor with breast cancer. The rearrangement uses TRBV24-1 and TRBJ2-3; D not certain. The sequenced material came from Tregs sorted from blood. CDR3 sequence: CATSDSHSYTDTQYF. CDR3 sequence (DNA): TGTGCCACCAGTGATTCTCATTCCTACACAGATACGCAGTATTTT.